Below are 5 T cell receptor beta chains sequenced from a single sample in a study of blood T cell repertoires in COVID-19. This table comes from immunoSEQ multiplex PCR, and its TCRdb copy is limited to in-frame clones, with some not included. Of some 13,000 clones listed, 75% to 90% are singletons. The sample taken for sequencing was peripheral blood. The source is a man aged 80 or over with acute or convalescent COVID-19.

This rearrangement joins TRBV5-1 to TRBJ2-1, with 9 bases that match TRBD2. The J segment lost 7 bases and the V segment lost 4 bases, leaving 12 bases of the junction unmatched. Germline V lookup: CDR1 SGHRS, CDR2 YFSETQ. The CDR3 has 16 amino acids. DNA of the CDR3: TGCGCCAGCAGCCCTGGGGCGGGGGGGCCGGAGAATGAGCAGTTCTTC. Protein sequence: CASSPGAGGPENEQFF.

The chain combines TRBV2 with TRBJ1-3; D might be TRBD1 (5 bases). Germline CDR1 is SNHLY and CDR2 is FYNNEI. V was shortened by 8 bases and J by 11 bases, with 16 bases between the two germline ends. The CDR3 has 12 residues. The CDR3 protein is CASGRGETAIYF. The CDR3 bases are TGTGCCAGCGGTCGGGGGGAAACCGCCATATATTTT.

To note about this clone: Germline is not matched at one junction end, which may reflect a read error. This chain uses TRBV7-7 with TRBJ2-3, with D possibly being TRBD2 (6 bases). This CDR3 has 16 residues. Germline V CDR1 and CDR2: SSHAT, FNYEAQ (reference sequence). The CDR3 DNA follows: TGTGCTAGCAGCTTAATGTTGGCGGGGTCAGGAGATACGCAGTATTTT. It yields the protein CASSLMLAGSGDTQYF.

The chain joins TRBV10-3 to TRBJ2-1; 11 bases match TRBD1. Per germline, CDR1 ENHRY and CDR2 SYGVKD. V gave up 7 bases and J gave up 7 bases; unmatched junction bases: 3. CDR3 length: 13 amino acids. The CDR3 spells CAIKGTGGNEQFF. For the CDR3, the DNA is TGTGCCATCAAGGGGACAGGGGGGAATGAGCAGTTCTTC.

The chain is built from TRBV4-1 and TRBJ2-7; TRBD1 matches at 10 bases. The CDR3 has 14 residues. Losses at the gene ends were 4 bases for V and 2 bases for J; bases not matched to a gene: 2. Per germline, CDR1 MGHRA and CDR2 YSYEKL. As DNA, the CDR3 is TGCGCCAGCAGCCTCGGGACAGGGGCCTACGAGCAGTACTTC. Encoded protein: CASSLGTGAYEQYF.